This is a list of T cell receptor beta chains from one sample in a study of beta chain features in type 1 diabetes. Method: immunoSEQ multiplex PCR; TCRdb's copy keeps in-frame clones and lacks some. Of about 150,000 clones in the sample, approximately 8% were seen once. The sample consisted of central memory CD4+ T cells from blood. These receptors were taken from a woman in her thirties or forties with type 1 diabetes. The conserved cysteine and the conserved F or W are not part of the CDR3 here. Fields, in order: V gene, clone size, CDR3 protein. Clone sizes are given selectively: once, few, many, or a class where the clone is expanded.

V gene: TRBV5-6
clone size: few
CDR3 protein: ASSLEWLAGGDEQF

V gene: TRBV30
clone size: few
CDR3 protein: AWSATDSYEQY

V gene: TRBV19
clone size: few
CDR3 protein: ASRDIGTGLTEAF

V gene: TRBV7-2
clone size: .
CDR3 protein: ASSLGDRGHGYT

V gene: TRBV9
clone size: few
CDR3 protein: ASSVVGAGGRVEQF

V gene: TRBV5-4
clone size: .
CDR3 protein: ASSYLIAGDSDTQY

V gene: TRBV29-1
clone size: many
CDR3 protein: SVAGTSGVETQY

V gene: TRBV10-3
clone size: few
CDR3 protein: AISESGGTATYEQY

V gene: TRBV2
clone size: .
CDR3 protein: AAVSGDNEQF

V gene: TRBV10-3
clone size: .
CDR3 protein: AISEGLKDGYT

V gene: TRBV27
clone size: few
CDR3 protein: ASSFSDWNSPLH

V gene: TRBV2
clone size: .
CDR3 protein: ASTPGQANSGANVLT

V gene: TRBV27
clone size: .
CDR3 protein: ASSLHQTAGYT

V gene: TRBV18
clone size: .
CDR3 protein: ASSGNAGINQPQH

V gene: TRBV19
clone size: .
CDR3 protein: ASTRSGLNSYNEQF

V gene: TRBV9
clone size: few
CDR3 protein: ASSVGGNSYNEQF

V gene: TRBV6-5
clone size: few
CDR3 protein: ASSPPEFGDTEAF

V gene: TRBV2
clone size: .
CDR3 protein: ASTEGGARSSYEQY

V gene: TRBV28
clone size: .
CDR3 protein: ASSFRDRHNEQF

V gene: TRBV6-5
clone size: few
CDR3 protein: ASSPRGNYEQY

V gene: TRBV7-9
clone size: .
CDR3 protein: ASSADHSGTDTQY

V gene: TRBV30
clone size: few
CDR3 protein: AWSEQGNYGYT

V gene: TRBV2
clone size: .
CDR3 protein: ASSRTSGGTDTQY

V gene: TRBV28
clone size: .
CDR3 protein: ASSFPGQGTDTQY

V gene: TRBV7-2
clone size: .
CDR3 protein: ASSLSGRAFEQY

V gene: TRBV29-1
clone size: few
CDR3 protein: SATLSDLMGEQY

V gene: TRBV15
clone size: few
CDR3 protein: ATSRDWQQETQY

V gene: TRBV7-8
clone size: .
CDR3 protein: ASSLTGRDTEAF

V gene: TRBV19
clone size: .
CDR3 protein: ARGRTNEKLF

V gene: TRBV19
clone size: .
CDR3 protein: ASRAITGQGDVYT

V gene: TRBV7-2
clone size: few
CDR3 protein: ASSPGLAGVREQF

V gene: TRBV7-7
clone size: .
CDR3 protein: ASSQRVGGPDETQY

V gene: TRBV15
clone size: few
CDR3 protein: ATSRATGGYTEAF

V gene: TRBV5-1
clone size: few
CDR3 protein: ASSPGTDNYGYT

V gene: TRBV9
clone size: few
CDR3 protein: ASSVAPSDRAQSGYT